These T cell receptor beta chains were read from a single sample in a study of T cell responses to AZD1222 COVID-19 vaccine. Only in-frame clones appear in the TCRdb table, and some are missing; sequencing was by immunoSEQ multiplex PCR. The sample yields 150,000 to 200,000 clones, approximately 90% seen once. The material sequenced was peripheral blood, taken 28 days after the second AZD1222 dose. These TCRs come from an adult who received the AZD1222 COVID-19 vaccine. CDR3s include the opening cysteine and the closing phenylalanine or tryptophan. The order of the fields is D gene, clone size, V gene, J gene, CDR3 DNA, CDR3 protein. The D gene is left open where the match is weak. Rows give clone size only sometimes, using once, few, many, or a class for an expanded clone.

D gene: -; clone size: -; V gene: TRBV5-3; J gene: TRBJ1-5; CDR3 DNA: TGTGCCAGAACTCCCCCCCGGGGGGCCCGCAATCAGCCCCAGCATTTT; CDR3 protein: CARTPPRGARNQPQHF
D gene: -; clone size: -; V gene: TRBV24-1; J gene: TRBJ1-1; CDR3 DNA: TGTGCCACCAGTGATTTGGAGCCTTTTAACACTGAAGCTTTCTTT; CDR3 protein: CATSDLEPFNTEAFF
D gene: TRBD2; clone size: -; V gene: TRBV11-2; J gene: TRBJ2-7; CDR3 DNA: TGTGCCAGCAGCTTAATTAGCGGGCCCACCTACGAGCAGTACTTC; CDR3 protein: CASSLISGPTYEQYF
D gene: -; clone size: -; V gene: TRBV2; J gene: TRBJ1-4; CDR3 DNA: TGTGCCAGCAGTGATGTTCCAGGGGCCGCTGAAAAACTGTTTTTT; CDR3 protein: CASSDVPGAAEKLFF
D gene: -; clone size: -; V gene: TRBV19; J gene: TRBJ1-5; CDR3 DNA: TGTGCCAGTAGTATTTCGGGGGGGGACAATCAGCCCCAGCATTTT; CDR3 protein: CASSISGGDNQPQHF
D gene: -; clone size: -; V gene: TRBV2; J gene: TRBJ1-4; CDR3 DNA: TGTGCCAGCCGGGGGGGGGCCGAGGGAATGAAACTGTTTTTT; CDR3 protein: CASRGGAEGMKLFF
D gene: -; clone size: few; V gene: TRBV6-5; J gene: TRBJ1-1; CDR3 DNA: TGTGCCAGCAGTAAGGACACCTCAAGGACTGAAGCTTTCTTT; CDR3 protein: CASSKDTSRTEAFF
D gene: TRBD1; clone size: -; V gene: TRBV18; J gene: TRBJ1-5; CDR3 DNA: TGTGCCAGCTCACCCCTGGACAGGGGGAGGAATCAGCCCCAGCATTTT; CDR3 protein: CASSPLDRGRNQPQHF
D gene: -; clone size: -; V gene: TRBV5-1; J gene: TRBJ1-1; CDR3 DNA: TGCGCCAGCAGCTTCCAACAATCGAACACTGAAGCTTTCTTT; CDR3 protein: CASSFQQSNTEAFF
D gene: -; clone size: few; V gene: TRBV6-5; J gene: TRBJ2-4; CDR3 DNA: TGTGCCAGCAACGCGGGACTAGCCAAAAACATTCAGTACTTC; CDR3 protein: CASNAGLAKNIQYF
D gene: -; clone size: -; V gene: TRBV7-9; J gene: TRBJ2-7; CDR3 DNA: TGTTGCACAGGGATAGGCTACGAGCAGTACTTC; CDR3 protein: CCTGIGYEQYF
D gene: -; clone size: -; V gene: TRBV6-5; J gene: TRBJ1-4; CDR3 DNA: TGTGCCAGCAGCCGCGGGCCCCAGCTTCGAGGACTGTTTTTT; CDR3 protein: CASSRGPQLRGLFF
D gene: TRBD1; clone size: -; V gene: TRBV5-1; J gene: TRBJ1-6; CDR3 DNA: TGCGCCAGCAGCTTGGCTGGGACAGGGGTTCATTCACCCCTCCACTTT; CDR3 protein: CASSLAGTGVHSPLHF
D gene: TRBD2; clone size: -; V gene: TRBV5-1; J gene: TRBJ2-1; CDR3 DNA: TGCGCCAGCAGCTTGGAACTAGCGGGTTACAATGAGCAGTTCTTC; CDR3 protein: CASSLELAGYNEQFF
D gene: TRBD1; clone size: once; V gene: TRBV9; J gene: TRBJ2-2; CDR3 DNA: TGTGCCAGCAGCGTAGCGGCGGGACAGGGGGCCGGGGAGCTGTTTTTT; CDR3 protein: CASSVAAGQGAGELFF
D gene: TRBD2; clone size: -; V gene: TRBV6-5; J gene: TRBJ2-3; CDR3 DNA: TGTGCCAGTCAACTAGCGGGAGGTGGCACAGATACGCAGTATTTT; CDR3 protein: CASQLAGGGTDTQYF
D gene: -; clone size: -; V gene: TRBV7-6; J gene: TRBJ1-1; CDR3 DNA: TGTGCCAGCAGCTTGCGACAGAACACTGAAGCTTTCTTT; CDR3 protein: CASSLRQNTEAFF
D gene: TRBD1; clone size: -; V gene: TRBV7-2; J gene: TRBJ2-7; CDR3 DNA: TGTGCCAGCAGCACCCCGGACAGGGGGACCCACGAGCAGTACTTC; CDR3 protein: CASSTPDRGTHEQYF
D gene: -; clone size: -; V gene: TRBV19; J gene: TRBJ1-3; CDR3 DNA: TGTGCCAGTACATCTGTCCGACTCTCTGGAAACACCATATATTTT; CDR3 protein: CASTSVRLSGNTIYF
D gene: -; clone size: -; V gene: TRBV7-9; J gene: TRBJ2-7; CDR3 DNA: TGTGCCAGCAGCTCAGCAGGGTACTACGAGCAGTACTTC; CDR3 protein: CASSSAGYYEQYF